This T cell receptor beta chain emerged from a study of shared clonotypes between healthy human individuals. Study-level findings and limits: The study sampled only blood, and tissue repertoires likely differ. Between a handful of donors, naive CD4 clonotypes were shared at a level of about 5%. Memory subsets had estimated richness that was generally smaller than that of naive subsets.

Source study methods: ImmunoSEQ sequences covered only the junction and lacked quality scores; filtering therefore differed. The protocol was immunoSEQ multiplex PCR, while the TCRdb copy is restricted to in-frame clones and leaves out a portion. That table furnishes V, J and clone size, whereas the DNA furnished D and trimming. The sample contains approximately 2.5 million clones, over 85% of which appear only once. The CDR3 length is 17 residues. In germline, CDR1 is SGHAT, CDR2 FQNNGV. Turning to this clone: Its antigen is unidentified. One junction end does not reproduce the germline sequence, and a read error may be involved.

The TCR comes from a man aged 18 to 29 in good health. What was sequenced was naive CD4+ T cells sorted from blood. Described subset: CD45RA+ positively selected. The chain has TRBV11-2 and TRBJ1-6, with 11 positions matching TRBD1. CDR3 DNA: TGTGCCGGCAGCTTTAGATCAGGAGGGACAGGGGGTTCACCCCTCCACTTT. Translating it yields CAGSFRSGGTGGSPLHF.